A single T cell receptor beta chain is shown here with its context. Its matching antigen is unknown. The ends were cut back, 2 bases at V and 2 bases at J, with 11 bases in the middle. In germline, CDR1 is SGHRS, CDR2 YFSETQ. This CDR3 region has 15 residues. The data derive from a study of T cell responses to AZD1222 COVID-19 vaccine. Study-wide background: The analysis combined second doses at about 4 or about 12 weeks.

The data were produced by immunoSEQ multiplex PCR, yet TCRdb's version contains in-frame clones alone and is incomplete. This table holds about 180,000 clones, roughly 87% found once. Overall study results and limits: The breadth and depth of Spike-specific TCRs increased once two AZD1222 doses had been given. Among vaccine-associated CD4 TCRs, coverage spanned spike, with dominance at 160-218 and 743-854.

The source is an adult in good health. The V call is TRBV5-1, the J call TRBJ2-1; D is undetermined. The sample here was peripheral blood, taken on day 0 of AZD1222 vaccination. The CDR3 DNA follows: TGCGCCAGCAGCTTAGTTCCCGCAACCTACAATGAGCAGTTCTTC. It specifies CASSLVPATYNEQFF.